The subject of this entry is one TCR beta chain. Its antigen remains undetermined. There are no base qualities to consult, and no much larger clone falls within one base. The data are from a study of blood T cell repertoires in COVID-19 (dated by TCRdb to 2018 to 2021). Concerning the study at large: Collaborator samples came from the United States, Italy and Spain and covered acute and convalescent phases of COVID-19. The prospective study material was composed of cDNA or gDNA derived from T cells, B-cell-depleted T cells, or PBMCs. Deeply sampled blood TCRbeta repertoires from subjects exposed to, actively infected with, or recovered from COVID-19 were included in the dataset. The repertoires were released in a freely available public database intended as a resource for research on the immune response to SARS-CoV-2. Samples were obtained from the ongoing ImmuneRACE study (first 160 participants) and from over 1,000 subjects provided by 6 global collaborators. Sample metadata almost always included a de-identified subject ID, COVID-19 status, age in years and sex. Where available, HLA class I and class II types were taken from metadata supplied by the sample provider and were not determined by assay-based typing.

TCRbeta CDR3 regions were amplified from genomic DNA using the immunoSEQ Assay, a bias-controlled multiplex PCR. Under the source paper's analysis protocol: Within the assay, amplification of reference gene primers was used to estimate how many nucleated cells each sample contained. To quantify the absolute abundance of each unique TCRbeta CDR3 rearrangement, sequence reads were collapsed and filtered. Productive Simpson clonality was computed per sample as the square root of Simpson's diversity index over productive rearrangements. Imported from immuneACCESS, the table was reduced by TCRdb to in-frame sequences with V and J called. These copies leave out some clones; in studies compared against another copy, an unresolved V gene accounts for under half, and the cause of the remainder is not known. The D gene and trimming were derived from the DNA, and the V and J assignments and clone size from that table. This sample comprises hundreds of thousands of clones, approximately 88% of them detected only once. Together, the top ten hold 5.2% of the sample.

General conclusions and limits of the study: How much clinical and demographic metadata was included differed by source and by participant, and the metadata was provided uncurated.

V sheds 3 bases and J sheds 0 bases, leaving 21 bases between their ends. CDR1 ENHRY and CDR2 SYGVKD were looked up in the germline V gene. Including the terminal cysteine and phenylalanine, the CDR3 comprises 18 residues. Left in the record is the CDR3 DNA by itself, 54 bases read in frame from the first base. Enrolling through a virtual design, the prospective study's participants ranged in age from roughly 18 to 95 years and lived across 24 United States geographic areas. Cohort assignment in the prospective study relied on participant-reported clinical history from a screening survey and a study questionnaire. ImmuneRACE Cohort 3 recovered participants were defined by two consecutive negative NP/OP PCR tests, healthcare professional clearance, or symptom resolution. In the prospective study, mobile phlebotomists collected whole blood, serum and a nasopharyngeal or oropharyngeal swab from each participant. Prospective study participants could optionally give additional blood draws and questionnaires over a 2-month period. Prospective study blood samples were shipped either frozen or at room temperature before DNA extraction.

The sequencing sample was made of PBMCs or T cells enriched from blood (not recorded which). This sequence was found in a man aged 55-75 years who had recovered from COVID-19. The sequence links TRBV10-3 to TRBJ2-7; the D gene is perhaps TRBD1, from 6 matching bases. The CDR3 loop reads CAISDPPGGRASSYEQYF. The DNA sequence follows: TGTGCCATCAGTGACCCCCCTGGGGGCCGGGCCAGCTCCTACGAGCAGTACTTC.